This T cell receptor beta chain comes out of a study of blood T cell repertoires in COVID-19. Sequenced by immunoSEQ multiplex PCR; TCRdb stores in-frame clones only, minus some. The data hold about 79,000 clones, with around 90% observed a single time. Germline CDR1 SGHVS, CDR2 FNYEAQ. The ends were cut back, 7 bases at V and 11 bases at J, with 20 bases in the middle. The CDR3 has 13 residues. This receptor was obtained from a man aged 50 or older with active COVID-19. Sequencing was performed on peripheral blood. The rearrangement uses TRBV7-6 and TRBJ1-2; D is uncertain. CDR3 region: CASTELVAGGYTF. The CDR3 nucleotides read TGTGCCAGCACCGAGTTGGTGGCAGGCGGGTACACCTTC.